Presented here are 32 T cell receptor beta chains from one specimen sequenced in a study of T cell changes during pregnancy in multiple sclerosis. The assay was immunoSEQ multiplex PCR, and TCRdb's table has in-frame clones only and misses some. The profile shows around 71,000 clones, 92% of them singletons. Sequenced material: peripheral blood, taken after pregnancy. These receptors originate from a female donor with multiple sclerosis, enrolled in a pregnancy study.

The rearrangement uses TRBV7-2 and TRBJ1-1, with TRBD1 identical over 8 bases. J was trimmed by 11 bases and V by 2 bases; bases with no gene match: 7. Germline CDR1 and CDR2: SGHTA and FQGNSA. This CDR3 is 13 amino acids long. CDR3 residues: CASSLLQGAEAFF. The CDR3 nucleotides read TGTGCCAGCAGCTTACTTCAGGGGGCGGAGGCTTTCTTT.

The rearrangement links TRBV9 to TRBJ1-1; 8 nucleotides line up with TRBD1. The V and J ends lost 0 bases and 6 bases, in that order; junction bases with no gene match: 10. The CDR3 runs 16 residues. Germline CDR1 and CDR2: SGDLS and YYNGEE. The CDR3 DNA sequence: TGTGCCAGCAGCGTAGGGTCAGGGGGCGCATATCCTGAAGCTTTCTTT. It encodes CASSVGSGGAYPEAFF. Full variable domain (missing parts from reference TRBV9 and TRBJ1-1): DSGVTQTPKHLITATGQRVTLRCSPRSGDLSVYWYQQSLDQGLQFLIQYYNGEERAKGNILERFSAQQFPDLHSELNLSSLELGDSALYFCASSVGSGGAYPEAFFGQGTRLTVV.

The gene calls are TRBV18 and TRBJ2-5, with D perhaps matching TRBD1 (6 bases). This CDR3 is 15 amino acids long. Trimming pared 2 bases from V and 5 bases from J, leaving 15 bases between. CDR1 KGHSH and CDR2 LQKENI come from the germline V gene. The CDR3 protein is CASSPATGNWETQYF. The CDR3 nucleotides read TGTGCCAGCTCACCAGCAACAGGGAATTGGGAGACCCAGTACTTC.

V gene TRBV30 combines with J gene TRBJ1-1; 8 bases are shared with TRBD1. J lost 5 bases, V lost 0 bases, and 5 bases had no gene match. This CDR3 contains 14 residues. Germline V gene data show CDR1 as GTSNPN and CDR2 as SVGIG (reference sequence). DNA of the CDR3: TGTGCCTGGAGTGTCGAAACAGGGGGAACTGAAGCTTTCTTT. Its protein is CAWSVETGGTEAFF.

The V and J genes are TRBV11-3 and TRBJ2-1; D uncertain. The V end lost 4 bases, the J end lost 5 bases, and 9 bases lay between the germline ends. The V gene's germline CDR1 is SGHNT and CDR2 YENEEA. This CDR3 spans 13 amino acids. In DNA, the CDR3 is TGTGCCAGCAGCTCACCCAGGAACAATGAGCAGTTCTTC. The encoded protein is CASSSPRNNEQFF.

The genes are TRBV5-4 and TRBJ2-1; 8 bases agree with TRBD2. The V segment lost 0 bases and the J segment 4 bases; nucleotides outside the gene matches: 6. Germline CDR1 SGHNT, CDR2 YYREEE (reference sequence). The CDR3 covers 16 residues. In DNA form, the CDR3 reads TGTGCCAGCAGCTTGGGAGGGATAGCGGGGTACAATGAGCAGTTCTTC. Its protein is CASSLGGIAGYNEQFF.

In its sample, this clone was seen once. CDR3 sequence (DNA): TGCGCCAGCAGCTACCTAGCCGTAGATACGCAGTATTTT. Encoded protein: CASSYLAVDTQYF. This chain joins TRBV5-1 and TRBJ2-3; perhaps TRBD2 as D (5 bases). Germline V CDR1 and CDR2: SGHRS, YFSETQ. CDR3 size: 13 residues. Trimming cost V 3 bases and J 5 bases, with 10 bases left between them.

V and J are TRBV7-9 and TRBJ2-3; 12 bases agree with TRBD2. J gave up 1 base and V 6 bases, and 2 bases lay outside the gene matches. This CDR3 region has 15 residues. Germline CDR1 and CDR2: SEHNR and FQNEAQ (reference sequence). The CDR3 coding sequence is TGTGCCAGCAGGACTAGCGGGAGTGGCACAGATACGCAGTATTTT. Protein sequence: CASRTSGSGTDTQYF.

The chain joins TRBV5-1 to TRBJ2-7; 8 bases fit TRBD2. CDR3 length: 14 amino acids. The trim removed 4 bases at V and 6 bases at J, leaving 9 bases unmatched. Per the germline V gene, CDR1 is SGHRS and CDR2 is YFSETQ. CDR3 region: CASSAGGRGREQYF. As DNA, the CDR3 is TGCGCCAGCAGCGCGGGAGGCCGGGGCCGCGAGCAGTACTTC. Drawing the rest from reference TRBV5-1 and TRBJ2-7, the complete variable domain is KAGVTQTPRYLIKTRGQQVTLSCSPISGHRSVSWYQQTPGQGLQFLFEYFSETQRNKGNFPGRFSGRQFSNSRSEMNVSTLELGDSALYLCASSAGGRGREQYFGPGTRLTVT.

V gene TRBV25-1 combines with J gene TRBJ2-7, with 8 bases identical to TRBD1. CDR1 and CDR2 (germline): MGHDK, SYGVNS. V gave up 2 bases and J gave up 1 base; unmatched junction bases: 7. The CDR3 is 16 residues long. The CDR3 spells CASSESGTGGSYEQYF. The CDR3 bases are TGTGCCAGCAGTGAAAGCGGAACAGGGGGTTCCTACGAGCAGTACTTC.

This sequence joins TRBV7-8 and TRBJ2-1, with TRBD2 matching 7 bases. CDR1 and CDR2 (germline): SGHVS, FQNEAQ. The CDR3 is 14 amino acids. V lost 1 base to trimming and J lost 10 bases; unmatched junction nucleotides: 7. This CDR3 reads CASSLGRGRGEQFF. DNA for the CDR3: TGTGCCAGCAGCTTAGGGCGTGGGAGGGGCGAGCAGTTCTTC. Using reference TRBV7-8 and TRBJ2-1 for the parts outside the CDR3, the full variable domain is GAGVSQSPRYKVAKRGQDVALRCDPISGHVSLFWYQQALGQGPEFLTYFQNEAQLDKSGLPSDRFFAERPEGSVSTLKIQRTQQEDSAVYLCASSLGRGRGEQFFGPGTRLTVL.

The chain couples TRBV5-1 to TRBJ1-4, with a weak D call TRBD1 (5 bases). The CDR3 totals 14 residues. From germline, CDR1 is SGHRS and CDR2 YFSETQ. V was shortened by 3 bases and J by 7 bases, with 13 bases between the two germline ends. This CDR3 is CASSWKRGVEKLFF. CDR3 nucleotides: TGCGCCAGCAGCTGGAAGCGGGGGGTTGAAAAACTGTTTTTT.

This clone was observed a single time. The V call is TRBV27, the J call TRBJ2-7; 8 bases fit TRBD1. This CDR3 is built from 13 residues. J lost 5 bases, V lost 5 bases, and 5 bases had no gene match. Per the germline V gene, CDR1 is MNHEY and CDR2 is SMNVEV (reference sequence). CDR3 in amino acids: CASSGQGGDEQYF. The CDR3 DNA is TGTGCCAGCAGTGGACAGGGTGGGGACGAGCAGTACTTC.

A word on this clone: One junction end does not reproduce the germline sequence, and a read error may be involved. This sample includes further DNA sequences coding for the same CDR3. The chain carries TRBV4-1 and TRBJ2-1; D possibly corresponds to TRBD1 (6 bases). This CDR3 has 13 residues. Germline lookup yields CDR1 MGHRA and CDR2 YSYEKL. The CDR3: CASSQATGPQQFF. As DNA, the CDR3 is TGCGCCAGCAGCCAAGCGACAGGACCCCAGCAATTCTTC.

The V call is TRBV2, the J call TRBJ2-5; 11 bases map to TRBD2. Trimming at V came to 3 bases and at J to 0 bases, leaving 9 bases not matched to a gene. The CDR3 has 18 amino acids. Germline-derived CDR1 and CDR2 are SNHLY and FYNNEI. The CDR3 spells CASSDPSLLAGDQETQYF. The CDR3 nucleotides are TGTGCCAGCAGTGACCCGTCGTTACTAGCGGGAGACCAAGAGACCCAGTACTTC. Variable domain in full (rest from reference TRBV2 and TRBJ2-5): EPEVTQTPSHQVTQMGQEVILRCVPISNHLYFYWYRQILGQKVEFLVSFYNNEISEKSEIFDDQFSVERPDGSNFTLKIRSTKLEDSAMYFCASSDPSLLAGDQETQYFGPGTRLLVL.

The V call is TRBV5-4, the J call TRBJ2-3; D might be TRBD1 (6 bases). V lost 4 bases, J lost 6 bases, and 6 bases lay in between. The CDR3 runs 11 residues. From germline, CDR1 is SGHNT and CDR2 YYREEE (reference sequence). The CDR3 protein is CASSQGDTQYF. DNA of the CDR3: TGTGCCAGCAGCCAGGGGGATACGCAGTATTTT. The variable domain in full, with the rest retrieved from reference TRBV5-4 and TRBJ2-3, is ETGVTQSPTHLIKTRGQQVTLRCSSQSGHNTVSWYQQALGQGPQFIFQYYREEENGRGNFPPRFSGLQFPNYSSELNVNALELDDSALYLCASSQGDTQYFGPGTRLTVL.

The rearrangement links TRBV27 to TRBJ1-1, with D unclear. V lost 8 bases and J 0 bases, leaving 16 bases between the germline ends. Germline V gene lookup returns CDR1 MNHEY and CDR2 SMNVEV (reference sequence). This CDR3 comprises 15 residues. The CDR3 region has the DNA TGTGCCAGCTTCCCTTGGAGTCCCCTGAACACTGAAGCTTTCTTT. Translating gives CASFPWSPLNTEAFF.

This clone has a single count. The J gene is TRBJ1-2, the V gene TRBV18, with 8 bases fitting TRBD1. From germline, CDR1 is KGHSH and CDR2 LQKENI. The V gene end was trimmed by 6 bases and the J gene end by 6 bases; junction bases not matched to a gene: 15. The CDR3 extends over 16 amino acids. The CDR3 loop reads CASSPSQDRVLHGYTF. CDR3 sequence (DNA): TGTGCCAGCTCGCCGTCCCAGGACAGGGTTTTACATGGCTACACCTTC.

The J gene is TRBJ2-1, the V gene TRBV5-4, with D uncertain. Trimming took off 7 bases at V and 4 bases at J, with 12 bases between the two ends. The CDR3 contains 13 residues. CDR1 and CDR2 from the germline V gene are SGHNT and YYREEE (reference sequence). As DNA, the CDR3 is TGTGCCAGCGGCGGCTCCCTTTACAATGAGCAGTTCTTC. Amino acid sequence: CASGGSLYNEQFF. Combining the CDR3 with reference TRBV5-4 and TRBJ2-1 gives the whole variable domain ETGVTQSPTHLIKTRGQQVTLRCSSQSGHNTVSWYQQALGQGPQFIFQYYREEENGRGNFPPRFSGLQFPNYSSELNVNALELDDSALYLCASGGSLYNEQFFGPGTRLTVL.

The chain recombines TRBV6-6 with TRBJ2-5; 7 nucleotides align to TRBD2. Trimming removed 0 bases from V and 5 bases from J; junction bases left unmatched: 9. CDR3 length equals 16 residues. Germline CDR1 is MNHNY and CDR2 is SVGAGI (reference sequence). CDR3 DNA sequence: TGTGCCAGCAGTTACTCGGGGGGGAGAAACACGGAGACCCAGTACTTC. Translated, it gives CASSYSGGRNTETQYF.

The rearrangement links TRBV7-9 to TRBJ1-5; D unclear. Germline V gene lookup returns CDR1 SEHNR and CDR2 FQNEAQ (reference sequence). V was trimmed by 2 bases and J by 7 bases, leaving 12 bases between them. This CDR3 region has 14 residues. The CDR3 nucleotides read TGTGCCAGCAGCTTACATGAGGGAGGACAGCCCCAGCATTTT. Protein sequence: CASSLHEGGQPQHF. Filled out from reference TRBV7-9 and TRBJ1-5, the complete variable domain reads DTGVSQNPRHKITKRGQNVTFRCDPISEHNRLYWYRQTLGQGPEFLTYFQNEAQLEKSRLLSDRFSAERPKGSFSTLEIQRTEQGDSAMYLCASSLHEGGQPQHFGDGTRLSIL.

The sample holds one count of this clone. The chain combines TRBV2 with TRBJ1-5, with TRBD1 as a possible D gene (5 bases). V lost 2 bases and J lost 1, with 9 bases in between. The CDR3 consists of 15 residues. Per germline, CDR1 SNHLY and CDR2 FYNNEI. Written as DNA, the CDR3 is TGTGCCAGCAGTGAACAGGGCGGCAGCAATCAGCCCCAGCATTTT. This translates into CASSEQGGSNQPQHF.

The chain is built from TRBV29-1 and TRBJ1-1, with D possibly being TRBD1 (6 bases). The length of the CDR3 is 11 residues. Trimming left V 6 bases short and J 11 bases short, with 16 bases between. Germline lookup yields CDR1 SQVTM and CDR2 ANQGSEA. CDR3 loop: CSVTNREEAFF. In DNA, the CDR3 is TGCAGCGTCACTAACAGGGAAGAGGCTTTCTTT.

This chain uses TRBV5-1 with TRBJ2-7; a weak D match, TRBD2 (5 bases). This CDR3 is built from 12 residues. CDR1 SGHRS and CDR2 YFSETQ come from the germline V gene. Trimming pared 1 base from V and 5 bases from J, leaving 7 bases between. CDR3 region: CASSLNGNEQYF. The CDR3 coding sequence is TGCGCCAGCAGCTTGAACGGGAACGAGCAGTACTTC.

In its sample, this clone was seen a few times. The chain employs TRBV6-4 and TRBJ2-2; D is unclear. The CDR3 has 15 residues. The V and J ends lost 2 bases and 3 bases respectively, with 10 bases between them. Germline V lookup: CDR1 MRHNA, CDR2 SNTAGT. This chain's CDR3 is CASSDAVRDTGELFF. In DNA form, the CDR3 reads TGTGCCAGCAGTGACGCGGTACGGGACACCGGGGAGCTGTTTTTT.

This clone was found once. The chain's CDR3 is CLLGTLERPQHF. In nucleotides, the CDR3 is TGCCTTCTCGGGACACTGGAACGGCCCCAGCATTTT. J is TRBJ1-5 and V is TRBV29-1; tentative D call: TRBD1 (6 bases). Germline V gene data show CDR1 as SQVTM and CDR2 as ANQGSEA. CDR3 length equals 12 residues. The full variable domain, completed using reference TRBV29-1 and TRBJ1-5, is SAVISQKPSRDICQRGTSLTIQCQVDSQVTMMFWYRQQPGQSLTLIATANQGSEATYESGFVIDKFPISRPNLTFSTLTVSNMSPEDSSIYLCLLGTLERPQHFGDGTRLSIL.

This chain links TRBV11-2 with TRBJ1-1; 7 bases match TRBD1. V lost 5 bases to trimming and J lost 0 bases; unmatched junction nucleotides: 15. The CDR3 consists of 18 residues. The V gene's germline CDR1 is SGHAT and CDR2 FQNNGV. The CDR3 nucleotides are TGTGCCAGCAGCCCCCGACAGGGCCTCCGCATGATGAACACTGAAGCTTTCTTT. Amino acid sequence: CASSPRQGLRMMNTEAFF.

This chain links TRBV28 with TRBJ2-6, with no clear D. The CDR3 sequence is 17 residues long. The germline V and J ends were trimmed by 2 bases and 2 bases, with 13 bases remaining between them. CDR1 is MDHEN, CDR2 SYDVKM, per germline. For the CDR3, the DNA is TGTGCCAGCAGTTTAGGTGGCTGGGCTACTGGGGCCAACGTCCTGACTTTC. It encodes CASSLGGWATGANVLTF.

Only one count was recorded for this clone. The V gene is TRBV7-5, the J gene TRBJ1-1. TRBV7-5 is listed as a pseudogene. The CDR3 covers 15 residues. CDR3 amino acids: CVRSLEGREGTEAFF. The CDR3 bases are TGTGTCAGAAGCTTAGAAGGGCGGGAGGGCACTGAAGCTTTCTTT.

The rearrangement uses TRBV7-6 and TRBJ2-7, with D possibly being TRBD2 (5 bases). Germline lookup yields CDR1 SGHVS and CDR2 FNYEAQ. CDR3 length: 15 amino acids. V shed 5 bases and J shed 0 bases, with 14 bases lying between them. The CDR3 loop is CASSPRLTASYEQYF. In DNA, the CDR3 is TGTGCCAGCAGCCCCAGACTAACCGCCTCCTACGAGCAGTACTTC.

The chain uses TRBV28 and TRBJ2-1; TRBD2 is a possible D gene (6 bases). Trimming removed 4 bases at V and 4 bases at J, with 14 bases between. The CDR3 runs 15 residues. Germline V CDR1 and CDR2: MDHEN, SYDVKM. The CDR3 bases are TGTGCCAGCAGTTCCGGGACTTACCAATACAATGAGCAGTTCTTC. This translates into CASSSGTYQYNEQFF.

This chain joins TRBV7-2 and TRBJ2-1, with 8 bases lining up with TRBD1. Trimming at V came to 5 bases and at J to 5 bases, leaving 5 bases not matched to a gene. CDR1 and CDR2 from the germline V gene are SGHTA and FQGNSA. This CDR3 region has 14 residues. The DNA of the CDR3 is TGTGCCAGCAGCAGCCGACAGGGGAACAATGAGCAGTTCTTC. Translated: CASSSRQGNNEQFF.